These 28 T cell receptor beta chains were sequenced from one sample in a study of technical replicates of blood from several donors. Sequencing was performed with immunoSEQ multiplex PCR; in TCRdb, only in-frame clones are kept and a portion is missing. The table has about 75,000 clones, around 92% seen once. The sequenced sample was T cells isolated from PBMCs. The source of these receptors is a human donor in good health.

The gene calls are TRBV30 and TRBJ1-1, with 8 bases aligning to TRBD1. This CDR3 has 13 residues. Trimming removed 3 bases from V and 7 bases from J; junction bases left unmatched: 7. Germline V gives CDR1 GTSNPN, CDR2 SVGIG (reference sequence). This chain's CDR3 is CAWSPLGQGEAFF. The CDR3 DNA reads TGTGCCTGGAGCCCCCTTGGACAGGGTGAAGCTTTCTTT.

This clone was observed once. This chain links TRBV2 with TRBJ2-1; possibly TRBD1 for D (6 bases). V was pared by 6 bases and J by 12 bases, with 12 bases between. From germline, CDR1 is SNHLY and CDR2 FYNNEI. The CDR3 loop spans 11 amino acids. CDR3 in DNA: TGTGCCAGCAGAACCGGGACAACGCAGTTCTTC. It yields the protein CASRTGTTQFF.

The rearrangement joins TRBV28 to TRBJ1-1; a possible D gene is TRBD1 (5 bases). CDR1 and CDR2 (germline): MDHEN, SYDVKM. This CDR3 region has 14 residues. Trimming removed 6 bases from V and 10 bases from J, with 21 bases in between. This CDR3 reads CASSLPGRATGAFF. The CDR3 DNA is TGTGCCAGCAGCCTCCCTGGCAGGGCTACGGGAGCTTTCTTT.

The chain carries TRBV27 and TRBJ2-2; possibly TRBD2 for D (5 bases). The CDR3 loop spans 15 amino acids. Trimming left V 2 bases short and J 5 bases short, with 12 bases between. Germline CDR1 and CDR2: MNHEY and SMNVEV (reference sequence). In DNA form, the CDR3 reads TGTGCCAGCAGTTTAGAGGGATATGGAACCGGGGAGCTGTTTTTT. Amino acid sequence: CASSLEGYGTGELFF.

The chain couples TRBV4-2 to TRBJ1-2, with D uncertain. The CDR3 extends over 14 amino acids. Per germline, CDR1 LGHNA and CDR2 YNFKEQ. Between the trimmed V and J ends, which lost 0 bases and 8 bases, there was a span of 13 bases. CDR3 nucleotide sequence: TGTGCCAGCAGCCAAGACCCGGGTATTGACGGCTACACCTTC. Its translation is CASSQDPGIDGYTF.

V and J are TRBV5-1 and TRBJ2-2, with 11 bases matching TRBD2. This CDR3 is built from 16 residues. V dropped 2 bases and J dropped 4; count of bases not matched to a gene: 4. CDR1 and CDR2 from the germline V gene are SGHRS and YFSETQ. This chain's CDR3 is CASSLNTSGSTGELFF. CDR3 nucleotides: TGCGCCAGCAGCTTAAATACTAGCGGGAGCACCGGGGAGCTGTTTTTT.

The chain recombines TRBV9 with TRBJ1-2; D remains ambiguous. The germline V gene has CDR1 SGDLS and CDR2 YYNGEE. The CDR3 runs to 13 residues. Trimming cost V 0 bases and J 4 bases, with 7 bases left between them. As DNA, the CDR3 is TGTGCCAGCAGCGTAGACAGCGGCTATGGCTACACCTTC. Translating gives CASSVDSGYGYTF. The complete variable domain, with remaining parts taken from reference TRBV9 and TRBJ1-2, reads DSGVTQTPKHLITATGQRVTLRCSPRSGDLSVYWYQQSLDQGLQFLIQYYNGEERAKGNILERFSAQQFPDLHSELNLSSLELGDSALYFCASSVDSGYGYTFGSGTRLTVV.

This sequence joins TRBV7-2 and TRBJ2-3; the D gene is possibly TRBD2 (6 bases). Trimming shortened V by 0 bases and J by 6 bases, and 19 bases separated the two germline ends. This CDR3 is 17 amino acids long. The germline V gene encodes CDR1 SGHTA and CDR2 FQGNSA. DNA for the CDR3: TGTGCCAGCAGCTTAGCGTTCAGGCGGGATGTCGGTGATACGCAGTATTTT. It translates to CASSLAFRRDVGDTQYF.

The V and J genes are TRBV5-4 and TRBJ2-7, with D possibly matching TRBD2 (5 bases). Deletions cut 0 bases from V and 6 bases from J, with 16 bases between. The CDR3 covers 15 residues. Per germline, CDR1 SGHNT and CDR2 YYREEE (reference sequence). The CDR3 here is CASSLVRGDRSEQYF. The CDR3 DNA reads TGTGCCAGCAGCTTGGTACGGGGAGACCGGTCCGAGCAGTACTTC.

The V gene is TRBV9, the J gene TRBJ2-3; TRBD2 matches at 10 bases. CDR3 length: 15 amino acids. Germline V gives CDR1 SGDLS, CDR2 YYNGEE. V lost 0 bases, J lost 3 bases, and 1 base stayed unmatched. CDR3 region: CASSVEAGGTDTQYF. The CDR3 region has the DNA TGTGCCAGCAGCGTAGAAGCGGGAGGGACAGATACGCAGTATTTT.

This clone was picked up a small number of times. V usage is TRBV30 and J usage is TRBJ2-1, with TRBD2 matching 8 bases. The CDR3 is 17 amino acids. V was pared by 1 base and J by 6 bases, with 14 bases of the junction left unmatched. Germline values: CDR1 GTSNPN, CDR2 SVGIG (reference sequence). CDR3 sequence: CAWSGGGWTGTSNEQFF. In DNA form, the CDR3 reads TGTGCCTGGAGTGGGGGTGGGTGGACCGGGACTAGCAATGAGCAGTTCTTC.

The chain is built from TRBV28 and TRBJ2-3; 7 positions match TRBD1. The CDR3 spans 15 residues. V shed 10 bases, J shed 7 bases, and the junction held 17 bases outside the gene matches. The germline CDR1 and CDR2 sequences are MDHEN and SYDVKM. The DNA for the CDR3 is TGTGCCACCAACACACCCTGGACAGGTCAAAATACGCAGTATTTT. Encoded protein: CATNTPWTGQNTQYF.

CDR3 residues: CASSLVRESGTDTQYF. The CDR3, as DNA: TGTGCCAGCAGCTTGGTGCGGGAATCGGGAACAGATACGCAGTATTTT. This chain links TRBV5-4 with TRBJ2-3; D perhaps matches TRBD2 (6 bases). CDR1 SGHNT and CDR2 YYREEE come from the germline V gene (reference sequence). Deletions cut 0 bases from V and 3 bases from J, with 14 bases between. The CDR3 has 16 residues.

The rearrangement uses TRBV5-1 and TRBJ2-1; D might be TRBD2 (5 bases). With 0 bases removed from V and 3 bases from J, the gap between germline ends came to 7 bases. This CDR3 contains 14 residues. Germline V gene lookup returns CDR1 SGHRS and CDR2 YFSETQ. CDR3 sequence reads: CASSLGESYNEQFF. The CDR3 bases are TGCGCCAGCAGCTTGGGGGAGAGCTACAATGAGCAGTTCTTC.

This chain connects TRBV19 to TRBJ1-1; TRBD1 agrees at 7 bases. Losses at the gene ends were 5 bases for V and 7 bases for J; bases not matched to a gene: 10. CDR3 length: 14 amino acids. The germline CDR1 and CDR2 sequences are LNHDA and SQIVND (reference sequence). The CDR3 DNA sequence: TGTGCCAGTAGTTCTGACAGGGAGGTTGTTGAAGCTTTCTTT. It specifies CASSSDREVVEAFF.

V and J are TRBV5-1 and TRBJ2-3; the D gene is possibly TRBD1 (6 bases). Germline lookup yields CDR1 SGHRS and CDR2 YFSETQ. Between the trimmed V and J ends, which lost 2 bases and 3 bases, there was a span of 13 bases. This CDR3 spans 15 amino acids. Here the CDR3 reads CASSFARGPTDTQYF. DNA of the CDR3: TGCGCCAGCAGCTTCGCCAGGGGACCGACAGATACGCAGTATTTT.

The CDR3 loop reads CASSQGLREYEQYF. Here the CDR3 DNA reads TGTGCCAGCAGCCAAGGGTTGCGGGAGTACGAGCAGTACTTC. The V call is TRBV4-2, the J call TRBJ2-7, with 7 bases fitting TRBD2. Trimming removed 1 base from V and 4 bases from J; junction bases left unmatched: 4. Looked up from germline, CDR1 is LGHNA and CDR2 is YNFKEQ. The CDR3 runs 14 residues.

This clone has just one count. This chain uses TRBV18 with TRBJ2-3; TRBD2 agrees at 7 bases. CDR3 length: 17 residues. Per the germline V gene, CDR1 is KGHSH and CDR2 is LQKENI. V shed 3 bases and J 0 bases; nucleotides not matched to a gene: 9. The CDR3 nucleotides read TGTGCCAGCTCACCTCTTTTAGCGGGCCTGAGCACAGATACGCAGTATTTT. This codes for CASSPLLAGLSTDTQYF.

The rearrangement joins TRBV5-1 to TRBJ2-7, with 11 bases matching TRBD1. This CDR3 is built from 14 residues. The V segment lost 3 bases and the J segment 4 bases; nucleotides outside the gene matches: 3. CDR1 and CDR2 (germline): SGHRS, YFSETQ. The CDR3 DNA sequence: TGCGCCAGCAGCTCGGGACAGGGGGATTACGAGCAGTACTTC. Protein sequence: CASSSGQGDYEQYF.

The rearrangement uses TRBV11-3 and TRBJ2-7; D is possibly TRBD2 (5 bases). Germline V gives CDR1 SGHNT, CDR2 YENEEA. V lost 5 bases, J lost 5 bases, and 22 bases lay in between. The CDR3 is 16 residues long. CDR3 in DNA: TGTGCCAGCAGCCCGGACTCCGGATTCCTTCTCCACGAGCAGTACTTC. Translation: CASSPDSGFLLHEQYF. The full variable domain, in which reference TRBV11-3 and TRBJ2-7 provide the parts outside the CDR3, is EAGVVQSPRYKIIEKKQPVAFWCNPISGHNTLYWYLQNLGQGPELLIRYENEEAVDDSQLPKDRFSAERLKGVDSTLKIQPAELGDSAVYLCASSPDSGFLLHEQYFGPGTRLTVT.

This clone has only one observation. The chain has TRBV28 and TRBJ2-3; D call uncertain. The CDR3 is 16 residues long. Germline V gene sequence: CDR1 MDHEN, CDR2 SYDVKM. V lost 3 bases and J lost 2, with 15 bases in between. CDR3 in DNA: TGTGCCAGCAGTTTGTCAGTGAATGTGGCCACAGATACGCAGTATTTT. This encodes CASSLSVNVATDTQYF.

V is TRBV11-3 and J is TRBJ2-7; TRBD2 matches 8 bases. From germline, CDR1 is SGHNT and CDR2 YENEEA. This CDR3 contains 13 residues. V shed 5 bases and J 4 bases; nucleotides not matched to a gene: 4. CDR3 region: CASSQAGEYEQYF. The CDR3 nucleotides are TGTGCCAGCAGCCAAGCGGGAGAGTACGAGCAGTACTTC.

V and J are TRBV4-3 and TRBJ2-1, with TRBD2 identical over 11 bases. The CDR3 loop spans 15 amino acids. Trimming took 0 bases from V and 9 from J; bases not matched to a gene: 4. Germline CDR1 and CDR2: LGHNA and YSLEER. CDR3 sequence: CASSQDLLAGVEQFF. The DNA for the CDR3 is TGCGCCAGCAGCCAAGATTTACTAGCGGGAGTTGAGCAGTTCTTC.

This chain joins TRBV5-6 and TRBJ1-3, with a weak D call TRBD1 (5 bases). Trimming left V 7 bases short and J 0 bases short, with 11 bases between. CDR1 is SGHDT, CDR2 YYEEEE, per germline. This CDR3 has 14 amino acids. Here the CDR3 DNA reads TGTGCCAGCCAGGACAAAAGCTCTGGAAACACCATATATTTT. Translation gives CASQDKSSGNTIYF.

This clone was counted a few times. J is TRBJ2-7 and V is TRBV4-1, with TRBD2 matching 7 bases. CDR3 length: 16 residues. The ends lost 4 bases at V and 7 bases at J; junction bases unmatched: 16. From germline, CDR1 is MGHRA and CDR2 YSYEKL. The CDR3 sequence is CASSRAAGATGGEQYF. Here the CDR3 DNA reads TGCGCCAGCAGCCGGGCGGCGGGAGCCACCGGGGGGGAGCAGTACTTC.

The V call is TRBV14, the J call TRBJ2-1; 9 bases line up with TRBD2. The V gene end was trimmed by 4 bases and the J gene end by 7 bases; junction bases not matched to a gene: 14. CDR3 length: 17 residues. Germline CDR1 reads SGHDN; CDR2 reads FVKESK. The CDR3 sequence is CASSPLMTSGAKNEQFF. The CDR3 DNA reads as TGTGCCAGCAGCCCTTTAATGACTAGCGGAGCCAAGAATGAGCAGTTCTTC.

The chain joins TRBV5-4 to TRBJ2-7; 10 nucleotides align to TRBD2. There are 16 residues in the CDR3. Unmatched junction bases numbered 7, after V lost 1 base and J lost 3 bases. Germline CDR1 SGHNT, CDR2 YYREEE (reference sequence). CDR3: CASSLPWTSGLYEQYF. CDR3 DNA sequence: TGTGCCAGCAGCTTGCCGTGGACTAGCGGCCTCTACGAGCAGTACTTC.

The gene calls are TRBV9 and TRBJ2-7, with 9 bases fitting TRBD2. The trim removed 0 bases at V and 5 bases at J, leaving 6 bases unmatched. The CDR3 spans 15 residues. CDR1 is SGDLS and CDR2 is YYNGEE in the germline V gene. This CDR3 is CASSVGGSGGNEQYF. The CDR3, as DNA: TGTGCCAGCAGCGTAGGAGGTAGCGGGGGTAACGAGCAGTACTTC.